The clone carrying this T cell receptor (beta chain) was seen more than once but under ten times. Antigen: not known. The data derive from a study of beta chain features in type 1 diabetes. Reverse transcribing all isolated RNA meant expressed TCRB transcripts were sequenced. Naive, central memory and regulatory T cell samples averaged roughly 3.8 million reads. Profiling relied on immunoSEQ multiplex PCR, and the TCRdb table lists in-frame clones only, not all of them. The sample contains fewer than 550,000 clones, 9.5% to 12% of which appear only once. General study findings and limits: Cells that show high TCR expression could be over-represented by cDNA sequencing. Sampled from patients, naive, central memory and Treg TCRB repertoires appeared more similar than those sampled from healthy donors.

Trimming left V 4 bases short and J 1 base short, with 7 bases between. Germline V gene lookup returns CDR1 KGHSH and CDR2 LQKENI. This CDR3 is built from 14 residues. Naive, central memory, regulatory and stem cell-like memory cells within the CD4+ compartment were sorted using CD45RO/CCR7/CD25/CD127/CD95/CD27. The TCR comes from a woman between 18 and 29 years old in good health. The V call is TRBV18, the J call TRBJ2-2; D not resolved. Source material: naive CD4+ T cells from blood. This chain's CDR3 is CASSQRQNTGELFF. The CDR3 DNA follows: TGTGCCAGCTCACAGCGCCAGAACACCGGGGAGCTGTTTTTT.